The 27 T cell receptor beta chains below were found in one sample sequenced in a study of shared clonotypes between healthy human individuals. Assay used: immunoSEQ multiplex PCR; TCRdb lists only in-frame clones, some missing. This table has about 2.5 million clones, roughly 92% appearing once. The sample comprised naive CD4+ T cells from PBMCs. Indicated subset: CD45RA+ positively selected. The receptors originated from a man between 18 and 29 years old in good health. Some clones in this sample may be carry-over from other donors' samples.

The chain links TRBV5-1 to TRBJ1-5; 7 positions agree with TRBD1. V shed 2 bases, J shed 5 bases, and the junction held 1 base outside the gene matches. This CDR3 region has 13 residues. Germline V gene lookup returns CDR1 SGHRS and CDR2 YFSETQ. The CDR3, as DNA: TGCGCCAGCAGCTTTGGGACAGATCAGCCCCAGCATTTT. Its protein is CASSFGTDQPQHF. The variable domain in full, completed from reference TRBV5-1 and TRBJ1-5, reads KAGVTQTPRYLIKTRGQQVTLSCSPISGHRSVSWYQQTPGQGLQFLFEYFSETQRNKGNFPGRFSGRQFSNSRSEMNVSTLELGDSALYLCASSFGTDQPQHFGDGTRLSIL.

The rearrangement uses TRBV7-9 and TRBJ2-3, with D hard to call. This CDR3 has 14 amino acids. In germline, CDR1 is SEHNR, CDR2 FQNEAQ (reference sequence). Trimming removed 3 bases from V and 3 bases from J, with 10 bases in between. The CDR3: CASSLTLATDTQYF. The DNA for the CDR3 is TGTGCCAGCAGCTTGACCTTGGCGACAGATACGCAGTATTTT.

The chain recombines TRBV20-1 with TRBJ2-3; D gene ambiguous. There are 11 residues in the CDR3. CDR1 and CDR2 from the germline V gene are DFQATT and SNEGSKA (reference sequence). Trimming took 5 bases from V and 6 from J, leaving 9 bases between them. This chain's CDR3 is CSAPSRDTQYF. The CDR3 DNA is TGCAGTGCTCCCTCCCGGGATACGCAGTATTTT.

The chain joins TRBV14 to TRBJ1-1; 7 bases are a match to TRBD1. The CDR3 runs 16 residues. Germline lookup yields CDR1 SGHDN and CDR2 FVKESK. V lost 1 base and J lost 5; bases outside the gene matches: 10. CDR3 sequence: CASSQVTPGGGTEAFF. CDR3 DNA sequence: TGTGCCAGCAGCCAAGTGACCCCAGGGGGAGGGACTGAAGCTTTCTTT.

The chain links TRBV11-3 to TRBJ1-3, with D unclear. This CDR3 is built from 15 residues. Trimming took 3 bases from V and 0 from J, leaving 9 bases between them. Germline assignment: CDR1 SGHNT and CDR2 YENEEA. The CDR3 reads CASSLDGPSGNTIYF. The DNA of the CDR3 is TGTGCCAGCAGCTTGGACGGACCCTCTGGAAACACCATATATTTT.

The J gene is TRBJ2-7, the V gene TRBV19; 14 bases agree with TRBD2. This CDR3 contains 18 residues. The trim removed 5 bases at V and 5 bases at J, leaving 14 bases unmatched. Germline CDR1 and CDR2: LNHDA and SQIVND (reference sequence). The DNA for the CDR3 is TGTGCCAGTAGTCCCGGACTAGCGGGAGGTAGGGGGGGGAACGAGCAGTACTTC. It is translated as CASSPGLAGGRGGNEQYF.

The V call is TRBV5-4, the J call TRBJ2-3; the D is unclear. Germline V gene lookup returns CDR1 SGHNT and CDR2 YYREEE (reference sequence). The CDR3 extends over 15 amino acids. V lost 0 bases and J 3 bases, leaving 11 bases between the germline ends. Here the CDR3 reads CASSLAGIGTDTQYF. Here the CDR3 DNA reads TGTGCCAGCAGCTTGGCAGGAATTGGGACAGATACGCAGTATTTT.

This chain links TRBV6-1 with TRBJ1-4; 8 bases line up with TRBD1. In germline, CDR1 is MNHNS, CDR2 SASEGT. Trimming removed 4 bases from V and 4 bases from J; junction bases left unmatched: 2. The CDR3 length is 14 residues. The CDR3 DNA follows: TGTGCCAGCAGTGGGACAGGGATTAATGAAAAACTGTTTTTT. It yields the protein CASSGTGINEKLFF.

V usage is TRBV9 and J usage is TRBJ2-3; 9 nucleotides match TRBD2. The CDR3 loop spans 19 amino acids. Trimming removed 0 bases from V and 2 bases from J; junction bases left unmatched: 13. Germline loops: CDR1 SGDLS, CDR2 YYNGEE. DNA of the CDR3: TGTGCCAGCAGCGTAGATGGGAGGCTAGCGGGAAGAAACACAGATACGCAGTATTTT. Amino acids: CASSVDGRLAGRNTDTQYF.

The V call is TRBV6-6, the J call TRBJ2-5; no clear D gene. The CDR3 runs 14 residues. Deletions cut 2 bases from V and 7 bases from J, with 14 bases between. Germline loops: CDR1 MNHNY, CDR2 SVGAGI (reference sequence). In DNA form, the CDR3 reads TGTGCCAGCAGTTACCCAAATCGGGTAGGGACCCAGTACTTC. Translation gives CASSYPNRVGTQYF.

This rearrangement joins TRBV6-6 to TRBJ1-3, with D unclear. Germline V gives CDR1 MNHNY, CDR2 SVGAGI (reference sequence). V gave up 1 base and J gave up 0 bases, with 1 base separating them. This CDR3 is 13 amino acids long. The chain's CDR3 is CASSYFSGNTIYF. CDR3 bases: TGTGCCAGCAGTTACTTCTCTGGAAACACCATATATTTT.

The chain has TRBV2 and TRBJ1-2; unclear D gene. Deletions cut 7 bases from V and 5 bases from J, with 23 bases between. Germline CDR1 reads SNHLY; CDR2 reads FYNNEI. The CDR3 is made up of 16 amino acids. CDR3 coding DNA: TGTGCCAGCAATCGGGAACAGATCCCTTTTCGATATGGCTACACCTTC. Translated, it gives CASNREQIPFRYGYTF.

This sequence joins TRBV2 and TRBJ1-1, with TRBD1 matching over 8 bases. After removal of 6 bases from V and 0 bases from J, the junction contained 6 bases not matched to a gene. CDR3 length equals 15 residues. CDR1 SNHLY and CDR2 FYNNEI come from the germline V gene. The CDR3 sequence is CASSTGQGMNTEAFF. The CDR3 nucleotides are TGTGCCAGCAGCACCGGACAGGGTATGAACACTGAAGCTTTCTTT.

Only one count was recorded for this clone. The gene calls are TRBV5-6 and TRBJ1-4; TRBD1 matches at 10 bases. Trimming took 0 bases from V and 3 from J; bases not matched to a gene: 2. There are 16 residues in the CDR3. In germline, CDR1 is SGHDT, CDR2 YYEEEE. CDR3 nucleotide sequence: TGTGCCAGCAGCTTGGGGACAGGGGGTTCTAATGAAAAACTGTTTTTT. It yields the protein CASSLGTGGSNEKLFF.

V is TRBV5-1 and J is TRBJ1-2; weak D call: TRBD1 (6 bases). The CDR3 runs to 14 residues. The V end lost 4 bases, the J end lost 3 bases, and 13 bases lay between the germline ends. From germline, CDR1 is SGHRS and CDR2 YFSETQ. CDR3 in amino acids: CASSRPGDDYGYTF. CDR3 DNA sequence: TGCGCCAGCAGCCGTCCAGGGGATGACTATGGCTACACCTTC.

This sequence joins TRBV6-6 and TRBJ1-2, with 7 nucleotides matching TRBD1. Germline V CDR1 and CDR2: MNHNY, SVGAGI (reference sequence). The CDR3 consists of 14 residues. V lost 5 bases, J lost 5 bases, and 8 bases stayed unmatched. CDR3 in amino acids: CASSRTGSRYGYTF. The CDR3 DNA reads TGTGCCAGCAGTCGGACAGGAAGCCGTTATGGCTACACCTTC.

J is TRBJ2-7 and V is TRBV5-1; TRBD2 agrees at 7 bases. The J segment lost 3 bases and the V segment lost 5 bases, leaving 11 bases of the junction unmatched. Germline V gene lookup returns CDR1 SGHRS and CDR2 YFSETQ. The CDR3 covers 15 residues. CDR3 sequence (DNA): TGCGCCAGCAGGCCGCTAGCGGCTCTGTTCTACGAGCAGTACTTC. As protein: CASRPLAALFYEQYF.

CDR3 nucleotide sequence: TGTGCCAGCAGTTCCACGGCAACCGGGGAGCTGTTTTTT. This sequence encodes CASSSTATGELFF. J is TRBJ2-2 and V is TRBV6-5; D is ambiguous. Between the trimmed V and J ends, which lost 4 bases and 5 bases, there was a span of 8 bases. CDR1 is MNHEY and CDR2 is SVGAGI in the germline V gene. The CDR3 is made up of 13 amino acids.

The CDR3 region is CASSTSYSYGYTF. The CDR3 coding sequence is TGTGCCAGTAGTACCTCTTACTCCTATGGCTACACCTTC. The rearrangement uses TRBV19 and TRBJ1-2; D unresolved. CDR1 LNHDA and CDR2 SQIVND come from the germline V gene (reference sequence). The V end was cut by 4 bases, the J end by 4 bases, with 10 bases between. The CDR3 is made up of 13 amino acids.

The chain recombines TRBV15 with TRBJ2-2, with TRBD2 matching over 16 bases. Germline V CDR1 and CDR2: LNHNV, YYDKDF (reference sequence). The CDR3 is 19 amino acids. Unmatched junction bases numbered 11, after V lost 6 bases and J lost 4 bases. CDR3 DNA sequence: TGTGCCACCAGACCCGGGGGACTAGCGGGAGGGATGAGCACCGGGGAGCTGTTTTTT. Its translation is CATRPGGLAGGMSTGELFF.

A remark on this clone: One junction end disagrees with the germline gene, perhaps due to a read error. This rearrangement joins TRBV10-3 to TRBJ2-3, with 8 positions matching TRBD2. The CDR3 consists of 14 residues. Looked up from germline, CDR1 is ENHRY and CDR2 is SYGVKD. The CDR3 loop is CAIKLSGSRDTQYF. The CDR3 region has the DNA TGTGCCATCAAGCTAAGCGGGAGCAGAGATACGCAGTATTTT.

To note about this clone: Different DNA sequences within this sample yield the same CDR3. The chain has TRBV7-3 and TRBJ1-1; no clear D gene. The germline V and J ends were trimmed by 3 bases and 4 bases, with 9 bases remaining between them. This CDR3 spans 13 amino acids. Per germline, CDR1 SGHTA and CDR2 FQGTGA. CDR3 nucleotide sequence: TGTGCCAGCAGCTTGGGAGGGATCACTGAAGCTTTCTTT. Translation gives CASSLGGITEAFF.

This clone was seen once. The rearrangement uses TRBV28 and TRBJ2-7; 8 bases are a match to TRBD2. The CDR3 covers 14 residues. V was clipped by 7 bases and J by 4 bases; unmatched bases: 9. Germline CDR1 MDHEN, CDR2 SYDVKM. DNA for the CDR3: TGTGCCAGCACGGGGGGGACATCGAAATACGAGCAGTACTTC. Translation gives CASTGGTSKYEQYF. Looking up the rest from reference TRBV28 and TRBJ2-7 gives the full variable domain: DVKVTQSSRYLVKRTGEKVFLECVQDMDHENMFWYRQDPGLGLRLIYFSYDVKMKEKGDIPEGYSVSREKKERFSLILESASTNQTSMYLCASTGGTSKYEQYFGPGTRLTVT.

The rearrangement links TRBV11-3 to TRBJ1-3; 11 nucleotides match TRBD1. Germline V gene lookup returns CDR1 SGHNT and CDR2 YENEEA. V lost 4 bases to trimming and J lost 4 bases; unmatched junction nucleotides: 6. The CDR3 length is 16 residues. The CDR3 bases are TGTGCCAGCAGCTCAGGACAGGGGGCGCGGGGAAACACCATATATTTT. It encodes CASSSGQGARGNTIYF.

The genes are TRBV28 and TRBJ1-5; 11 bases are a match to TRBD1. V was clipped by 8 bases and J by 7 bases; unmatched bases: 10. The CDR3 extends over 15 amino acids. The germline gives CDR1 MDHEN, CDR2 SYDVKM. CDR3 bases: TGTGCCAGCGGACTGGGACAGGGGGTTTTGCAGCCCCAGCATTTT. Translation: CASGLGQGVLQPQHF.

About this clone: Other nucleotide sequences in the sample specify the same CDR3. This rearrangement joins TRBV19 to TRBJ2-7; D could derive from TRBD1 or TRBD2 (5 bases each). The ends were cut back, 3 bases at V and 1 base at J, with 7 bases in the middle. The germline V gene encodes CDR1 LNHDA and CDR2 SQIVND (reference sequence). CDR3 length: 13 residues. The chain's CDR3 is CASSMRGSYEQYF. CDR3 DNA sequence: TGTGCCAGTAGTATGAGGGGTTCCTACGAGCAGTACTTC.

The rearrangement links TRBV5-1 to TRBJ2-7; TRBD1 aligns across 8 bases. V was clipped by 4 bases and J by 6 bases; unmatched bases: 9. The CDR3 length is 14 residues. Germline CDR1 reads SGHRS; CDR2 reads YFSETQ. CDR3 in amino acids: CASSVTTGVSEQYF. CDR3 in DNA: TGCGCCAGCAGCGTAACGACAGGGGTGTCCGAGCAGTACTTC.